This T cell receptor (beta chain) was captured by sequencing in a study of blood T cell repertoires in COVID-19 (dated by TCRdb to the early 2020s). With regard to the full study: Collaborator samples came from the United States, Italy and Spain and covered acute and convalescent phases of COVID-19. Nearly every sample came with metadata listing a de-identified subject ID, COVID-19 status, age in years and sex. A freely available public database, intended as a resource for researchers studying the immune response to SARS-CoV-2, is where the repertoires were released. Where available, HLA class I and class II types were taken from metadata supplied by the sample provider and were not determined by assay-based typing. Deeply sampled blood TCRbeta repertoires from subjects exposed to, actively infected with, or recovered from COVID-19 were included in the dataset. The material from the prospective study consisted of cDNA or gDNA derived from T cells, B-cell-depleted T cells, or PBMCs. The samples were drawn from two sources: the first 160 participants of the ongoing ImmuneRACE study, and 1,000 to 1,500 subjects contributed by 6 global collaborators. Beyond this particular receptor, the publication reports: How much clinical and demographic metadata was included differed by source and by participant, and the metadata was provided uncurated.

Another Seattle source contributed samples from volunteer blood donors who had recovered from COVID-19. Collaborating institutions collected whole blood in K2EDTA tubes following their own protocols. For TCRbeta analysis, collaborator samples were shipped as frozen whole blood, as isolated PBMCs, or as DNA extracted from either sample type. V and J are truncated by 0 bases and 6 bases respectively, leaving an intervening sequence of 11 bases. The germline V gene (reference sequence) provides CDR1 LNHNV and CDR2 YYDKDF. The CDR3 spans 14 residues, from the cysteine through the phenylalanine. This entry keeps only the CDR3 DNA: 42 bases, framed from base 1. As for this clone: The target of this receptor is not known. Base qualities are not at hand, and no much larger clone is one base apart.

The immunoSEQ Assay, a bias-controlled multiplex PCR, was used to amplify TCRbeta CDR3 regions from genomic DNA. As for the authors' bioinformatics: The number of nucleated cells in each sample was estimated from the amplification of reference gene primers within the assay. To quantify the absolute abundance of each unique TCRbeta CDR3 rearrangement, sequence reads were collapsed and filtered. Productive Simpson clonality was computed per sample as the square root of Simpson's diversity index over productive rearrangements. The source is immuneACCESS, and TCRdb retained only in-frame sequences with V and J called. Part of the clones is not carried over; for the studies checked, unresolved V genes explain less than half of this, and the remainder is unexplained. The V and J calls and clone size were taken over from that table, and D and trimming were inferred from the DNA. This sample is represented by 200,000 to 300,000 clones; approximately 90% of them were singletons. The top ten constitute just over 7% of the sample.

The chain joins TRBV15 to TRBJ1-2; the D gene assignment is ambiguous. The sequence derives from a man in his 60s who had recovered from COVID-19. The sequenced sample was peripheral blood. The CDR3: CATSRDLMRNGYTF. The DNA sequence is given as TGTGCCACCAGCAGAGATCTCATGAGGAATGGCTACACCTTC.